Listed below are T cell receptor beta chains from one sample, sequenced in a study of T cells in localized non-small cell lung cancer. The protocol was immunoSEQ multiplex PCR, while the TCRdb copy is restricted to in-frame clones and leaves out a portion. Here the sample spans under 75,000 clones, approximately 87% being singletons. The material sequenced was peripheral blood, taken before any cancer treatment. The receptors derive from a male donor at least 60 years old with stage III squamous cell lung carcinoma. Each CDR3 is given with its conserved first and last residue. The order of the fields is V gene, D gene, clone size, J gene, CDR3 length, CDR3 protein, CDR3 DNA. The D gene is left open where the match is weak. Expanded clones are given a class, and other clones once, few, many or no size at all.

V: TRBV7-9; D: -; size: -; J: TRBJ1-1; length: 14; CDR3: CASSRGELNTEAFF; DNA: TGTGCCAGCAGCCGGGGAGAACTGAACACTGAAGCTTTCTTT
V: TRBV9; D: TRBD1; size: -; J: TRBJ2-2; length: 18; CDR3: CASSVGPGTGGGTGELFF; DNA: TGTGCCAGCAGCGTAGGTCCCGGGACAGGGGGCGGCACCGGGGAGCTGTTTTTT
V: TRBV5-5; D: -; size: -; J: TRBJ1-2; length: 16; CDR3: CASSFEGSTLNYGYTF; DNA: TGTGCCAGCAGCTTTGAGGGGTCCACTCTCAACTATGGCTACACCTTC
V: TRBV4-2; D: TRBD2; size: once; J: TRBJ2-1; length: 18; CDR3: CASSPLGASGGPYNEQFF; DNA: TGTGCCAGCAGCCCCCTGGGGGCTAGCGGGGGGCCATACAATGAGCAGTTCTTC
V: TRBV6-5; D: -; size: -; J: TRBJ1-1; length: 16; CDR3: CASSYSGVARNTEAFF; DNA: TGTGCCAGCAGTTACTCGGGGGTGGCGAGGAACACTGAAGCTTTCTTT
V: TRBV2; D: -; size: -; J: TRBJ2-2; length: 14; CDR3: CASATETNTGELFF; DNA: TGTGCCAGCGCGACGGAGACGAACACCGGGGAGCTGTTTTTT
V: TRBV2; D: TRBD2; size: -; J: TRBJ2-3; length: 16; CDR3: CASSEISSGGADTQYF; DNA: TGTGCCAGCAGTGAAATCAGTAGCGGGGGGGCGGATACGCAGTATTTT
V: TRBV5-4; D: -; size: -; J: TRBJ1-1; length: 13; CDR3: CASSFNGRTEAFF; DNA: TGTGCCAGCAGCTTTAACGGGAGGACTGAAGCTTTCTTT
V: TRBV5-1; D: TRBD1; size: -; J: TRBJ2-3; length: 14; CDR3: CASSQGASTDTQYF; DNA: TGCGCCAGCAGCCAGGGGGCTAGCACAGATACGCAGTATTTT
V: TRBV5-5; D: -; size: -; J: TRBJ1-1; length: 12; CDR3: CASSWGDTEAFF; DNA: TGTGCCAGCAGCTGGGGAGACACTGAAGCTTTCTTT
V: TRBV18; D: -; size: -; J: TRBJ2-1; length: 17; CDR3: CASSPPLRDSSYNEQFF; DNA: TGTGCCAGCTCACCACCCTTGCGAGACAGCTCCTACAATGAGCAGTTCTTC
V: TRBV11-2; D: -; size: -; J: TRBJ1-1; length: 15; CDR3: CASSPPGTGRTEAFF; DNA: TGTGCCAGCAGCCCACCCGGTACAGGGAGGACTGAAGCTTTCTTT
V: TRBV18; D: -; size: -; J: TRBJ1-1; length: 13; CDR3: CASQMQTNTEAFF; DNA: TGTGCCAGCCAAATGCAGACCAACACTGAAGCTTTCTTT
V: TRBV7-2; D: -; size: -; J: TRBJ1-5; length: 15; CDR3: CASSLGGGSNQPQHF; DNA: TGTGCCAGCAGCTTAGGCGGGGGTAGCAATCAGCCCCAGCATTTT
V: TRBV15; D: -; size: -; J: TRBJ1-1; length: 15; CDR3: CATSSGIGGRTEAFF; DNA: TGTGCCACCAGCAGTGGAATTGGAGGACGGACCGAAGCTTTCTTT
V: TRBV4-1; D: -; size: -; J: TRBJ1-3; length: 12; CDR3: CASSQEGNTIYF; DNA: TGCGCCAGCAGCCAAGAGGGAAACACCATATATTTT
V: TRBV4-2; D: TRBD2; size: -; J: TRBJ2-3; length: 17; CDR3: CASSLGLAGGVTDTQYF; DNA: TGTGCCAGCAGCCTTGGACTAGCGGGGGGGGTAACAGATACGCAGTATTTT
V: TRBV7-3; D: -; size: few; J: TRBJ2-3; length: 13; CDR3: CASSFYNTDTQYF; DNA: TGTGCCAGCAGCTTCTATAACACAGATACGCAGTATTTT
V: TRBV9; D: -; size: -; J: TRBJ1-5; length: 16; CDR3: CASSRGLSSTNQPQHF; DNA: TGTGCCAGCTCACGCGGTTTATCGTCTACCAATCAGCCCCAGCATTTT
V: TRBV4-2; D: TRBD1; size: -; J: TRBJ1-2; length: 15; CDR3: CASSQSTGVGYGYTF; DNA: TGTGCCAGCAGCCAATCGACAGGGGTGGGCTATGGCTACACCTTC
V: TRBV9; D: -; size: -; J: TRBJ2-2; length: 13; CDR3: CASSAGLGGELFF; DNA: TGTGCCAGCAGCGCCGGCTTGGGCGGGGAGCTGTTTTTT
V: TRBV2; D: -; size: -; J: TRBJ1-1; length: 13; CDR3: CASSGQSGTEAFF; DNA: TGTGCCAGCAGTGGCCAGTCTGGCACTGAAGCTTTCTTT
V: TRBV6-5; D: TRBD1; size: -; J: TRBJ1-1; length: 14; CDR3: CASSYRTGGSEAFF; DNA: TGTGCCAGCAGTTACAGGACAGGGGGGTCTGAAGCTTTCTTT
V: TRBV4-2; D: TRBD1; size: -; J: TRBJ1-1; length: 21; CDR3: CASSQNSFFTDRAIMNTEAFF; DNA: TGTGCCAGCAGCCAAAATTCTTTCTTCACGGACAGGGCTATTATGAACACTGAAGCTTTCTTT
V: TRBV6-1; D: -; size: -; J: TRBJ1-5; length: 15; CDR3: CASTPEGYRNQPQHF; DNA: TGTGCCAGCACACCAGAAGGGTACAGGAATCAGCCCCAGCATTTT
V: TRBV9; D: -; size: -; J: TRBJ1-1; length: 15; CDR3: CASSVAASANTEAFF; DNA: TGTGCCAGCAGCGTAGCGGCTTCCGCGAACACTGAAGCTTTCTTT
V: TRBV30; D: -; size: -; J: TRBJ1-2; length: 11; CDR3: CAWRGGYGYTF; DNA: TGTGCCTGGAGGGGTGGCTATGGCTACACCTTC
V: TRBV6-1; D: -; size: -; J: TRBJ2-5; length: 14; CDR3: CASSEGGGQETQYF; DNA: TGTGCCAGCAGTGAGGGGGGCGGCCAAGAGACCCAGTACTTC
V: TRBV29-1; D: TRBD1; size: -; J: TRBJ2-4; length: 12; CDR3: CSALRGKNIQYF; DNA: TGCAGCGCTCTCAGGGGGAAGAACATTCAGTACTTC
V: TRBV27; D: -; size: -; J: TRBJ2-7; length: 16; CDR3: CASSLSGRANSYEQYF; DNA: TGTGCCAGCAGTTTATCGGGACGGGCGAACTCCTACGAGCAGTACTTC
V: TRBV6-5; D: -; size: -; J: TRBJ1-5; length: 14; CDR3: CASSYGSLSQPQHF; DNA: TGTGCCAGCAGTTACGGGTCTCTCTCCCAGCCCCAGCATTTT
V: TRBV18; D: -; size: -; J: TRBJ1-1; length: 13; CDR3: CASSPAQSTEAFF; DNA: TGTGCCAGCTCACCAGCACAGAGCACTGAAGCTTTCTTT
V: TRBV7-9; D: -; size: -; J: TRBJ1-1; length: 14; CDR3: CASTPPTANTEAFF; DNA: TGTGCCAGCACCCCCCCCACGGCGAACACTGAAGCTTTCTTT
V: TRBV9; D: -; size: -; J: TRBJ1-1; length: 15; CDR3: CASSFLPLGNTEAFF; DNA: TGTGCCAGCAGCTTCCTCCCATTAGGGAACACTGAAGCTTTCTTT
V: TRBV2; D: -; size: medium-sized; J: TRBJ2-7; length: 14; CDR3: CASIEWGETYEQYF; DNA: TGTGCCAGCATAGAGTGGGGAGAAACCTACGAGCAGTACTTC
V: TRBV5-1; D: TRBD2; size: -; J: TRBJ2-5; length: 15; CDR3: CASSRRLAGGETQYF; DNA: TGCGCCAGCAGCCGCCGGTTAGCGGGGGGGGAGACCCAGTACTTC
V: TRBV19; D: TRBD1; size: few; J: TRBJ1-6; length: 14; CDR3: CASSATGAWDPLHF; DNA: TGTGCCAGTAGTGCTACAGGGGCTTGGGATCCCCTCCACTTT
V: TRBV12-5; D: -; size: -; J: TRBJ2-1; length: 16; CDR3: CASVRARGLTYNEQFF; DNA: TGTGCTAGTGTCAGGGCCAGAGGGTTAACCTACAATGAGCAGTTCTTC
V: TRBV30; D: TRBD1; size: -; J: TRBJ1-5; length: 15; CDR3: CAWSRGQGSNQPQHF; DNA: TGTGCCTGGAGTAGGGGACAGGGGAGCAATCAGCCCCAGCATTTT
V: TRBV28; D: -; size: -; J: TRBJ2-3; length: 13; CDR3: CASSLRGLDTQYF; DNA: TGTGCCAGCAGTTTAAGGGGGTTAGACACGCAGTATTTT
V: TRBV6-6; D: TRBD1; size: -; J: TRBJ1-1; length: 13; CDR3: CASRTGWNTEAFF; DNA: TGTGCCAGCAGGACAGGGTGGAACACTGAAGCTTTCTTT
V: TRBV4-1; D: -; size: once; J: TRBJ1-5; length: 15; CDR3: CASSQERRLGSPQHF; DNA: TGCGCCAGCAGCCAAGAGAGACGCCTAGGTTCACCCCAGCATTTT